These 2 T cell receptor beta chains came from one sample sequenced in a study of cytomegalovirus exposure and HLA in healthy donors. 13 Jbeta primers and 60 Vbeta primers were used for the PCR. The protocol was immunoSEQ multiplex PCR, while the TCRdb copy is restricted to in-frame clones and leaves out a portion. Of 130,000 or so clones listed, 72% are singletons. Source material: PBMCs. The receptors were gathered from a man aged 50 to 60 in good health and CMV-seropositive.

The CDR3 sequence: CASSLLADTQYF. The CDR3 DNA reads TGTGCCAGCAGCTTATTAGCAGATACGCAGTATTTT. The chain combines TRBV11-3 with TRBJ2-3; D gene ambiguous. CDR1 is SGHNT, CDR2 YENEEA, per germline. The CDR3 has 12 amino acids. Trimming took 2 bases from V and 4 from J, leaving 4 bases between them. Looking up the rest from reference TRBV11-3 and TRBJ2-3 gives the full variable domain: EAGVVQSPRYKIIEKKQPVAFWCNPISGHNTLYWYLQNLGQGPELLIRYENEEAVDDSQLPKDRFSAERLKGVDSTLKIQPAELGDSAVYLCASSLLADTQYFGPGTRLTVL.

This rearrangement joins TRBV6-5 to TRBJ2-5; D not certain. The CDR3 consists of 15 residues. With 0 bases removed from V and 5 bases from J, the gap between germline ends came to 13 bases. Germline V gene data show CDR1 as MNHEY and CDR2 as SVGAGI. For the CDR3, the DNA is TGTGCCAGCAGTTACTCGATGGCAGGTGGGGAGACCCAGTACTTC. Protein sequence: CASSYSMAGGETQYF.